Detailed here is one T cell receptor beta chain. Recruitment covered 20 to 25 US areas and drew participants whose ages spanned roughly 18 to 90 years. Cohort placement rested on clinical history that participants reported themselves. This sample was included in a study of blood T cell repertoires in COVID-19. The wider study: The United States, Italy and Spain were the sources of the acute and convalescent COVID-19 samples.

Germline values: CDR1 SGHNT, CDR2 YENEEA. CDR3 length: 17 amino acids. Germline trimming cut 1 base from V and 4 bases from J; bases unmatched to any gene: 5. As handled by the study authors: Nucleated cell number was recorded as an estimate derived from reference gene primer amplification. TCRdb's copy holds only in-frame clones and misses some; the assay was immunoSEQ multiplex PCR. The V and J calls and clone size come from that table; D and trimming were worked out from the DNA. Of approximately 210,000 clones listed, 81% are singletons. The TCR was taken from a woman aged 50 to 65 with acute COVID-19. The V gene is TRBV11-3, the J gene TRBJ2-1; 12 nucleotides line up with TRBD1. Specimen: PBMCs or T cells enriched from blood (not recorded which). Here the CDR3 reads CASSLVGTGGLYNEQFF. The CDR3 bases are TGTGCCAGCAGCTTAGTTGGGACAGGGGGCCTGTACAATGAGCAGTTCTTC.